The T cell receptor (beta chain) under discussion was sequenced for a study of human T cells and chemical hapten exposure. Study overall: TCR yield per sample varied, mainly due to pooled library volumes.

Study-level results: DPC sensitization produced no change in TCRs with frequency above 1 in 1000.

J gave up 6 bases and V 7 bases, and 12 bases lay outside the gene matches. The CDR3 totals 14 residues. CDR1 is SQVTM, CDR2 ANQGSEA, per germline. Original data processing: Sequenced samples showed a median of approximately 96,000 TCRs each, with counts running from around 25,000 to 690,000. From the RACE reads, TCRdb called clonotypes with MiXCR, one entry per CDR3 protein. These V and J calls originate from TCRdb's pipeline instead of the authors' own analysis. The sample includes 40,000 to 45,000 distinct CDR3 sequences, 3.5% to 4% of them seen just once. Time point here: healthy volunteer bleed at 6 weeks. Blood, whole and unfractionated, served as the source for total RNA extraction. Of note for this clonotype: As yet, its antigen is unknown.

This chain joins TRBV29-1 and TRBJ2-4, with TRBD1 identical over 7 bases. Sequenced input: whole blood. The TCR originated in a human donor in good health. Some clones in this sample may be carry-over from other donors' samples. In DNA, the CDR3 is TGCAGCGCTGCAATCGACAGGGCCGCAAACATTCAGTACTTC. Translating it yields CSAAIDRAANIQYF.